What follows are 2 T cell receptor beta chains derived from one specimen sequenced in a study of OX40 agonist ivuxolimab in advanced cancers. Measured with immunoSEQ multiplex PCR; TCRdb has only the in-frame clones, and not every one. The sample yields some 100,000 clones, more than 75% seen once. This specimen consisted of CD4+ or CD8+ T cells sorted from blood, obtained in a trial of the OX40 agonist ivuxolimab. All receptors derive from an adult with an advanced solid tumor such as melanoma, head and neck, liver or kidney cancer.

The sample holds one count of this clone. The gene calls are TRBV29-1 and TRBJ2-1, with D unresolved. The CDR3 runs 12 residues. Trimming left V 8 bases short and J 6 bases short, with 14 bases between. Germline loops: CDR1 SQVTM, CDR2 ANQGSEA. The CDR3 loop is CSSLSPSNEQFF. The CDR3 nucleotides are TGCAGCTCCCTTTCTCCATCCAATGAGCAGTTCTTC.

The chain uses TRBV7-2 and TRBJ2-1; D is unresolved. The ends were cut back, 8 bases at V and 9 bases at J, with 14 bases in the middle. CDR1 is SGHTA, CDR2 FQGNSA, per germline. The CDR3 is 12 residues long. The chain's CDR3 is CASLASRGEQFF. The DNA of the CDR3 is TGTGCCAGCCTGGCCTCCCGAGGTGAGCAGTTCTTC.